This T cell receptor beta chain is from a study of blood T cells in healthy people across ages. The second PCR ran about 6 to 11 cycles with a sample-barcoded 5' primer and J-beta primers. Every molecule of cDNA carried a tag from a template-switch adaptor with 12 random nucleotides. TCRdb reanalysed the 5' RACE reads using MiXCR and keeps one entry per CDR3 protein. Among roughly 1,700,000 distinct CDR3 sequences, roughly 28% were seen once, and the ten largest hold about 7.7%. V lost 5 bases, J lost 3 bases, and 4 bases stayed unmatched. The germline CDR1 and CDR2 sequences are SQVTM and ANQGSEA. This CDR3 region has 14 residues. Overall study results and limits: Per million T cells, the diversity of TCR beta decreased roughly linearly as age advanced.

As to this clonotype: What it binds is not known.

It was 9.5 to 10 milliliters of peripheral blood that were drawn from each donor. This TCR was recovered from a woman younger than 45 in good health. The sample was blood. The gene calls are TRBV29-1 and TRBJ1-5, with 10 bases aligning to TRBD1. CDR3 in amino acids: CSVLTGGHNQPQHF. CDR3 nucleotide sequence: TGCAGCGTTCTGACAGGGGGCCACAATCAGCCCCAGCATTTT.